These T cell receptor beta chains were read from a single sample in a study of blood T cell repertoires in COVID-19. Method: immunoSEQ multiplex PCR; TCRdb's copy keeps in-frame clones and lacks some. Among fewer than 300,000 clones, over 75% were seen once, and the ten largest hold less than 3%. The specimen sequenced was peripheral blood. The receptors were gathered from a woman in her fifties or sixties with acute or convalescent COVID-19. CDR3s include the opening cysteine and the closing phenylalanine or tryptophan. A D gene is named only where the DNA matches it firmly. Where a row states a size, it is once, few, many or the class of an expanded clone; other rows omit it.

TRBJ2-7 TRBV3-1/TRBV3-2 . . TGTGCCAGCAGTCCCATGTTCCCCTCCTACGAGCAGTACTTC CASSPMFPSYEQYF
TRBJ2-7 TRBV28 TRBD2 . TGTGCCAGCAGTTTCCATCTAGCGGGTCGCTCCTACGAGCAGTACTTC CASSFHLAGRSYEQYF
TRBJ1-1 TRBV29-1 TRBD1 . TGCAGCGTAACACCAGGGGGGTCAAACACTGAAGCTTTCTTT CSVTPGGSNTEAFF
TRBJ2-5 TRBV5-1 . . TGCGCCAGCAGCTTGTTTTTCCGGGAGACCCAGTACTTC CASSLFFRETQYF
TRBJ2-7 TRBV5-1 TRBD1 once TGCGCCAGCAGCATGACCGGGACAGGGGACGAGCAGTACTTC CASSMTGTGDEQYF
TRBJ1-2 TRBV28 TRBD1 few TGTGCCAGCGCTCGACAGGGGCGTTCGGATGGCTACACCTTC CASARQGRSDGYTF
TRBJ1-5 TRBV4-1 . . TGCGCCAGCAGCCAGGGGACTCACATATCGAAGAGCAATCAGCCCCAGCATTTT CASSQGTHISKSNQPQHF
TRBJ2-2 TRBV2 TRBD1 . TGTGCCAGCAGGGACAGGGGTGCCGGGGAGCTGTTTTTT CASRDRGAGELFF
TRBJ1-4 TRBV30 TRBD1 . TGTGCCTGGAGAAGACAGGGGGGAACTAATGAAAAACTGTTTTTT CAWRRQGGTNEKLFF
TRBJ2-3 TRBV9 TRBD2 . TGTGCCAGCACCCCTACTAGCGGGAGAGATACGCAGTATTTT CASTPTSGRDTQYF
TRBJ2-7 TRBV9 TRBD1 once TGTGCCAGCAGCGGGACAGGGGGCAACGAGCAGTACTTC CASSGTGGNEQYF
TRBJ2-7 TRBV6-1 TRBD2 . TGTGCCAGCAGTGAGACTAGCGGGAGGTTGGGGCAGTACTTC CASSETSGRLGQYF
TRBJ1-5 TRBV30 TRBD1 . TGTGCCTGGAGTGCCCTGACAGGGACAGCTCAGCCCCAGCATTTT CAWSALTGTAQPQHF
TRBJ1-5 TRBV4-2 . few TGTGCCAGCAGCCAAGATGTTGAGGGGGGGCGTCAGCCCCAGCATTTT CASSQDVEGGRQPQHF
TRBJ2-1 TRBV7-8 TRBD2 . TGTGCCAGCAGCTTCGCCGGGACTAGCGGATCCAATGAGCAGTTCTTC CASSFAGTSGSNEQFF
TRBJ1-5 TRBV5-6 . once TGTGCCAGCAGCTTGGATAGGGGCCTAAATCAGCCCCAGCATTTT CASSLDRGLNQPQHF
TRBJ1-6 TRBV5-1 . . TGCGCCAGCAGCTTGGCAGGGTACAGTAATTCACCCCTCCACTTT CASSLAGYSNSPLHF
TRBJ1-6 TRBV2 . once TGTGCCAGCAGGGCTGGACGGGAGTCACCCCTCCACTTT CASRAGRESPLHF
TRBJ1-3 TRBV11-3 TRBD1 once TGTGCCAGCAGCACGACAGGGGGCGCGGGAAACACCATATATTTT CASSTTGGAGNTIYF
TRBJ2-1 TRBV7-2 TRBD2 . TGTGCCAGCAGCTTAGTCCGGACTAGCGGGCACAATGAGCAGTTCTTC CASSLVRTSGHNEQFF
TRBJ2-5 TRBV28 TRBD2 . TGTGCCAGCAGTTTTACTAGCGGTAGACAAGAGACCCAGTACTTC CASSFTSGRQETQYF
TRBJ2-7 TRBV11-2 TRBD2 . TGTGCCAGCACCCCGGACGCTAGCGGTTACTACGAGCAGTACTTC CASTPDASGYYEQYF
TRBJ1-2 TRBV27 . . TGTGCCAGCAGTTTAAACAGGAACTATGGCTACACCTTC CASSLNRNYGYTF
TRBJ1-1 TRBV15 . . TGTGCCACCAGCAGAGAAGTCAGGTTGGGCACTGAAGCTTTCTTT CATSREVRLGTEAFF
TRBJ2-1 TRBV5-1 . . TGCGCCAGCAGCTTGGTCCAGGGCAATGAGCAGTTCTTC CASSLVQGNEQFF
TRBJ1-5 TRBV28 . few TGTGCCAGCAGTTTAATAAATCAGCCCCAGCATTTT CASSLINQPQHF
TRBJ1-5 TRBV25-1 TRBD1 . TGTGCCAGCAGCCACGGACAGGGGGGGTCCAATCAGCCCCAGCATTTT CASSHGQGGSNQPQHF
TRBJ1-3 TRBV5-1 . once TGCGCCAGCAGATCGGACAGCTCTGTTGGAAACACCATATATTTT CASRSDSSVGNTIYF
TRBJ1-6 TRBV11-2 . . TGTGCCAGCACCCCAGGAGGATACAGGGATTATAATTCACCCCTCCACTTT CASTPGGYRDYNSPLHF
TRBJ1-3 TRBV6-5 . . TGTGCCAGTCTTTGGGGGGCTGGAAACACCATATATTTT CASLWGAGNTIYF
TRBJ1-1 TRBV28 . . TGTGCCAGCAGTTTCTGGGGAACGGGGGAGAACACTGAAGCTTTCTTT CASSFWGTGENTEAFF
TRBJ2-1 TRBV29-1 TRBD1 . TGCAGCGTCCTCAACCGGGACAGCTACAATGAGCAGTTCTTC CSVLNRDSYNEQFF
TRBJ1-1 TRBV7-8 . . TGTGCCAGCAGCCAGGGGAGGCTTGGGGCTTTCTTT CASSQGRLGAFF
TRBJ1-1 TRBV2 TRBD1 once TGTGCCAGCAGTCCAGGACAGGGGGCGAACACTGAAGCTTTCTTT CASSPGQGANTEAFF
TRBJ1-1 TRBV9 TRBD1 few TGTGCCAGCAGCGAAGGACAGGGCGCTAGGGTACAAGCTTTCTTT CASSEGQGARVQAFF
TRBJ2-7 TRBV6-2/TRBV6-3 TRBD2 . TGTGCCAGCAGTTTCCAATCCGGGAGGCCCGTTTACGAGCAGTACTTC CASSFQSGRPVYEQYF
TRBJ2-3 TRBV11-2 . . TGTGCCAGCAGCTTAGCCGAGAATATCGAAACAGATACGCAGTATTTT CASSLAENIETDTQYF
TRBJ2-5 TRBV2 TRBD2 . TGTGCCAGCAGTTCCGGGCTAGCGGGAGGGGGTGAGACCCAGTACTTC CASSSGLAGGGETQYF
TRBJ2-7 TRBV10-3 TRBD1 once TGTGCCATCAGGAAAGACAGGGGCCCCTACGAGCAGTACTTC CAIRKDRGPYEQYF
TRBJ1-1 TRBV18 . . TGTGCCAGCTCACCACATCGAGAAACTGAAGCTTTCTTT CASSPHRETEAFF
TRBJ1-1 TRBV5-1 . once TGCGCCAGCAGCTTGGAACAGGGTGCTGCTTTCTTT CASSLEQGAAFF
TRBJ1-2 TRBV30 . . TGTGCCTGGAGTGTAACGAGGAGCTATGGCTACACCTTC CAWSVTRSYGYTF
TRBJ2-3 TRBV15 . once TGTGCCACCAGCAGAGCTACACCTTTAGACTCGTTCTTTAGCACAGATACGCAGTATTTT CATSRATPLDSFFSTDTQYF
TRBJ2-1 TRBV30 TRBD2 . TGTGCCTGGAGTGTAATCCCGGGAGGGGGATCGTTCTTC CAWSVIPGGGSFF
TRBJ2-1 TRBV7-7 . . TGTGCTAGCAGCCATAACGGGTTCGGGATCAATGAGCAGTTCTTC CASSHNGFGINEQFF
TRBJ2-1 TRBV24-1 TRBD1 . TGTGCCACCAGGGACAGGGGCACAGCCAATGAGCAGTTCTTC CATRDRGTANEQFF
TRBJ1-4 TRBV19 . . TGTGCCAGTAGCCCTGACAGAACTAATGAAAAACTGTTTTTT CASSPDRTNEKLFF
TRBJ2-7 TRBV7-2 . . TGTGCCAGCAGCTCGACTACCTACGAGCAGTACTTC CASSSTTYEQYF
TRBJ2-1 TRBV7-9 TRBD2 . TGTGCCAGCAGCCAGGGGACTAGCGGGAGGGCCTACAATGAGCAGTTCTTC CASSQGTSGRAYNEQFF
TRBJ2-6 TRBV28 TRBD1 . TGTGCCAGCAGCCCAGGGACAGGCCAGTCTGGGGCCAACGTCCTGACTTTC CASSPGTGQSGANVLTF
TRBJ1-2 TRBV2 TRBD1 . TGTGCCAGCAGTGAAACGCAGGGGGATGGCTACACCTTC CASSETQGDGYTF